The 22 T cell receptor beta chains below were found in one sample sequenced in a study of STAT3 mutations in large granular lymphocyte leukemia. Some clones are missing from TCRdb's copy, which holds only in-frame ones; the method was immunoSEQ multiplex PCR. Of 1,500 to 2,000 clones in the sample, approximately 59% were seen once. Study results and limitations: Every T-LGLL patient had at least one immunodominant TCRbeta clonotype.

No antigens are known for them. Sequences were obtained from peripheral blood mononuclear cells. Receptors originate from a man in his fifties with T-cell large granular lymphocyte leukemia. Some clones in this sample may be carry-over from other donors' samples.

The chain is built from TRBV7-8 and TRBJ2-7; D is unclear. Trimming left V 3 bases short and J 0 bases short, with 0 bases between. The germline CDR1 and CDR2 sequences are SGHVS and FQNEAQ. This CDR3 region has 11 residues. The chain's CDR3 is CASSFSYEQYF. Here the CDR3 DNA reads TGTGCCAGCAGCTTCTCCTACGAGCAGTACTTC.

The CDR3 protein is CASSLRSGTISGNTIYF. The CDR3 bases are TGTGCCAGCAGCTTACGGTCAGGGACTATCTCTGGAAACACCATATATTTT. V is TRBV7-9 and J is TRBJ1-3; D possibly corresponds to TRBD1 (5 bases). Trimming removed 2 bases from V and 0 bases from J, with 14 bases in between. Germline CDR1 is SEHNR and CDR2 is FQNEAQ (reference sequence). There are 17 residues in the CDR3.

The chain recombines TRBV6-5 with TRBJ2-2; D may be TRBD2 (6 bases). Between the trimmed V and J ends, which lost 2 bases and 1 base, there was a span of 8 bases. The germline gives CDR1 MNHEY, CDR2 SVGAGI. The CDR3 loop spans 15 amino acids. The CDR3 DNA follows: TGTGCCAGCAGTTACAAGGGACTGAACACCGGGGAGCTGTTTTTT. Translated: CASSYKGLNTGELFF.

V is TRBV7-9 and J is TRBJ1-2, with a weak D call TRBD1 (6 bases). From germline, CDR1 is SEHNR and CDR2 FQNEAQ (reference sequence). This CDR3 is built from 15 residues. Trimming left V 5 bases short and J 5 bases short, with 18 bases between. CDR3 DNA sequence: TGTGCCAGCAGCCCCCTCGGGGAGGGGGGTTATGGCTACACCTTC. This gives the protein CASSPLGEGGYGYTF. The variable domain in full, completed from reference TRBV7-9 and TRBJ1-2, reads DTGVSQNPRHKITKRGQNVTFRCDPISEHNRLYWYRQTLGQGPEFLTYFQNEAQLEKSRLLSDRFSAERPKGSFSTLEIQRTEQGDSAMYLCASSPLGEGGYGYTFGSGTRLTVV.

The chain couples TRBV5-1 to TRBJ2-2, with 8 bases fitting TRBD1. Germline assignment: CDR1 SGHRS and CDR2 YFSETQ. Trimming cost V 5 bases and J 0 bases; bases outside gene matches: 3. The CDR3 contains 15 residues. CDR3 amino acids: CASRRDRSNTGELFF. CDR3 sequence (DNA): TGCGCCAGCAGGCGGGACAGGTCGAACACCGGGGAGCTGTTTTTT. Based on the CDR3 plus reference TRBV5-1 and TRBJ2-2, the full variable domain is KAGVTQTPRYLIKTRGQQVTLSCSPISGHRSVSWYQQTPGQGLQFLFEYFSETQRNKGNFPGRFSGRQFSNSRSEMNVSTLELGDSALYLCASRRDRSNTGELFFGEGSRLTVL.

The CDR3 region has the DNA TGTGCCAGCAGCTTGACCGGTCATGGGACTGAAGCTTTCTTT. Its protein product is CASSLTGHGTEAFF. This chain links TRBV5-4 with TRBJ1-1, with D hard to call. The V gene lost 1 base and the J gene lost 5 bases, with 12 bases spanning the gap. This CDR3 region has 14 residues. The V gene's germline CDR1 is SGHNT and CDR2 YYREEE (reference sequence). Variable domain in full (rest from reference TRBV5-4 and TRBJ1-1): ETGVTQSPTHLIKTRGQQVTLRCSSQSGHNTVSWYQQALGQGPQFIFQYYREEENGRGNFPPRFSGLQFPNYSSELNVNALELDDSALYLCASSLTGHGTEAFFGQGTRLTVV.

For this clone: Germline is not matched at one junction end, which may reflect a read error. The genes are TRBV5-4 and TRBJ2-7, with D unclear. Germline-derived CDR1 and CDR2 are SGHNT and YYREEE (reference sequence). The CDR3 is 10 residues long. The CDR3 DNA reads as TGTGCCAGCAGCTCCCACGAGCAGTACTTC. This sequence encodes CASSSHEQYF.

CDR3 DNA sequence: TGTGCCACCAGCAGAGATAGAGGACAGAATCAGCCCCAGCATTTT. It is translated as CATSRDRGQNQPQHF. The genes are TRBV15 and TRBJ1-5, with a weak D call TRBD1 (6 bases). CDR3 size: 15 residues. Trimming stripped 0 bases from V and 4 bases from J, with 10 bases between. Germline-derived CDR1 and CDR2 are LNHNV and YYDKDF (reference sequence). Combining the CDR3 with reference TRBV15 and TRBJ1-5 gives the whole variable domain DAMVIQNPRYQVTQFGKPVTLSCSQTLNHNVMYWYQQKSSQAPKLLFHYYDKDFNNEADTPDNFQSRRPNTSFCFLDIRSPGLGDTAMYLCATSRDRGQNQPQHFGDGTRLSIL.

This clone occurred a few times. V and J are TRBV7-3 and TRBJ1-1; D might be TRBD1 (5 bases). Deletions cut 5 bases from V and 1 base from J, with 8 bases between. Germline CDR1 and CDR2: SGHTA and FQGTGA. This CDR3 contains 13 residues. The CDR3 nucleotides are TGTGCCAGCAGCCCCGGACAGAACACTGAAGCTTTCTTT. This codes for CASSPGQNTEAFF.

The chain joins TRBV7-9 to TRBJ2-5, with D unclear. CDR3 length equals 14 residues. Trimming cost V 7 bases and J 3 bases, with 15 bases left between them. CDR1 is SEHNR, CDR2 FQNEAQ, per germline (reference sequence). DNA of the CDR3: TGTGCCAGCACCCTAGTTGGGGTGGAAGAGACCCAGTACTTC. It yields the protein CASTLVGVEETQYF.

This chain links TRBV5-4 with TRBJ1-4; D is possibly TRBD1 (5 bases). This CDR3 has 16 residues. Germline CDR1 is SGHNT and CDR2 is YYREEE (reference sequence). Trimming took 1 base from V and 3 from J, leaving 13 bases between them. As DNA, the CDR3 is TGTGCCAGCAGCTTGACAGGTTCGCGCTCTAATGAAAAACTGTTTTTT. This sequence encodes CASSLTGSRSNEKLFF.

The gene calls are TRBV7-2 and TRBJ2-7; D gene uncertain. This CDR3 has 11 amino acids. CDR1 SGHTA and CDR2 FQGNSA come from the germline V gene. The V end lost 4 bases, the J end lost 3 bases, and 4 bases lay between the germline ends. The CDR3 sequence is CASSSYYEQYF. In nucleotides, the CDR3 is TGTGCCAGCAGCTCATACTACGAGCAGTACTTC. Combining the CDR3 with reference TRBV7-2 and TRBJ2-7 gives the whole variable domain GAGVSQSPSNKVTEKGKDVELRCDPISGHTALYWYRQSLGQGLEFLIYFQGNSAPDKSGLPSDRFSAERTGGSVSTLTIQRTQQEDSAVYLCASSSYYEQYFGPGTRLTVT.

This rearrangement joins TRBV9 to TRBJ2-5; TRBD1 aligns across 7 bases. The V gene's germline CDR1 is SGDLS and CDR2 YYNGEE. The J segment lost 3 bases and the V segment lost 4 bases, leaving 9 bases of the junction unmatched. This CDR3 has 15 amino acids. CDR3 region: CASSPQGDLKETQYF. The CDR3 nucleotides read TGTGCCAGCAGCCCTCAGGGGGATCTTAAAGAGACCCAGTACTTC.

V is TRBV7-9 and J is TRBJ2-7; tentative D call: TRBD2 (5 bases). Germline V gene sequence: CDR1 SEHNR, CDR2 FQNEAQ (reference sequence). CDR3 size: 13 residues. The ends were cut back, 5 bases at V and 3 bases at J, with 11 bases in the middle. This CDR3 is CASSQTGNYEQYF. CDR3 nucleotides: TGTGCCAGCAGCCAGACGGGAAACTACGAGCAGTACTTC.

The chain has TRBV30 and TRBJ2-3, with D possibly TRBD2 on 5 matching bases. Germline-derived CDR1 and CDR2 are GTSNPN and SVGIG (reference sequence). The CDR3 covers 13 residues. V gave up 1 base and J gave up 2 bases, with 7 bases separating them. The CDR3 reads CAWSGGITDTQYF. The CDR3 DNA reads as TGTGCCTGGAGTGGAGGGATCACAGATACGCAGTATTTT.

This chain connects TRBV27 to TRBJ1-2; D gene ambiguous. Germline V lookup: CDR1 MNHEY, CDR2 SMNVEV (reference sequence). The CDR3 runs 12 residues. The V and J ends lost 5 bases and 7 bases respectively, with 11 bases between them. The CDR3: CASSTYRGGYTF. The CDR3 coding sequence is TGTGCCAGCAGTACCTATAGAGGTGGCTACACCTTC.

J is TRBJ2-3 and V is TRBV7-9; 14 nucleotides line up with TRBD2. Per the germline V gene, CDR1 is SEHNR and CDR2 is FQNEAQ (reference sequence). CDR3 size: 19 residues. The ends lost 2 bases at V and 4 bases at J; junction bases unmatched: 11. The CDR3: CASSLFKGLAGVLSDTQYF. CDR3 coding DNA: TGTGCCAGCAGCTTATTTAAGGGACTAGCGGGAGTCCTCTCAGATACGCAGTATTTT.

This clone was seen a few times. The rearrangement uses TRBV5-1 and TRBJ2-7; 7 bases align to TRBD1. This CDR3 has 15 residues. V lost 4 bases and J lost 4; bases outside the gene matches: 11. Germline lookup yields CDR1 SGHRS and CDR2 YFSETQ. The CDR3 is CASSLQGTGVYEQYF. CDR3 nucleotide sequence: TGCGCCAGCAGCCTTCAGGGTACAGGGGTATACGAGCAGTACTTC.

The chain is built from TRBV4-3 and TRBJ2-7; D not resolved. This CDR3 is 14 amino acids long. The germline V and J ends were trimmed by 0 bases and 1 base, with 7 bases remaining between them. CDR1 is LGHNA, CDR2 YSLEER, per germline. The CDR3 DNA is TGCGCCAGCAGCCAAGATCCACAGTCCTACGAGCAGTACTTC. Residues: CASSQDPQSYEQYF.

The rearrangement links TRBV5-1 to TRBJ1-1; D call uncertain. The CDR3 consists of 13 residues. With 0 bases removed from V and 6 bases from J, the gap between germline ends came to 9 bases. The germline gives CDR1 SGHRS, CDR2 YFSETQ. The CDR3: CASSLVQPAEAFF. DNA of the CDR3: TGCGCCAGCAGCTTGGTTCAGCCTGCTGAAGCTTTCTTT.

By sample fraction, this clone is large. For the CDR3, the DNA is TGTGCCAGCAGCTTGGGGCGCCCGGGGACGCAGTATTTT. Amino acids: CASSLGRPGTQYF. The chain links TRBV5-6 to TRBJ2-3; a possible D gene is TRBD2 (5 bases). This CDR3 has 13 residues. V shed 0 bases and J shed 9 bases, with 11 bases lying between them. The germline V gene has CDR1 SGHDT and CDR2 YYEEEE.

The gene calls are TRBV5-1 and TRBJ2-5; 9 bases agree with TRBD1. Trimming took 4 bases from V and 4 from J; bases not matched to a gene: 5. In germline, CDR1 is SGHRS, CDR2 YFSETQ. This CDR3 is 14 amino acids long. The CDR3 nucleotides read TGCGCCAGCAGCGGCGGGACAGGGCGAGAGACCCAGTACTTC. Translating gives CASSGGTGRETQYF. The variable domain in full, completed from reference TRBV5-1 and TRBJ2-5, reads KAGVTQTPRYLIKTRGQQVTLSCSPISGHRSVSWYQQTPGQGLQFLFEYFSETQRNKGNFPGRFSGRQFSNSRSEMNVSTLELGDSALYLCASSGGTGRETQYFGPGTRLLVL.